This TCR beta chain was identified during a study of OX40 agonist ivuxolimab in advanced cancers. Findings and caveats of the study: Which antigen the expanded peripheral T cells recognized is unknown.

Libraries were prepared by immunoSEQ multiplex PCR; TCRdb keeps only in-frame clonotypes and omits some of them. This table has 60,000 to 80,000 clones, approximately 90% appearing once. As concerns this clone: Its antigen is unidentified.

The sequencing here drew on CD4+ or CD8+ T cells sorted from blood, taken in a trial of the OX40 agonist ivuxolimab. The sequence was collected from an adult with an advanced solid tumor such as melanoma, head and neck, liver or kidney cancer.

This chain's CDR3 is CASSRIGTSGDPTAIRQQYF. The CDR3 DNA follows: TGTGCCAGCAGCAGAATCGGGACTAGCGGGGACCCTACGGCCATACGACAGCAGTACTTC. This sequence joins TRBV27 and TRBJ2-7, with 13 bases that match TRBD2. The CDR3 is 20 amino acids. V shed 6 bases, J shed 8 bases, and the junction held 25 bases outside the gene matches. The germline V gene has CDR1 MNHEY and CDR2 SMNVEV (reference sequence).